Listed below are T cell receptor beta chains from one sample, sequenced in a study of shared clonotypes between healthy human individuals. Assay used: immunoSEQ multiplex PCR; TCRdb lists only in-frame clones, some missing. The sample holds approximately 640,000 clones, more than 70% seen once. The sequenced sample was memory CD4+ T cells sorted from blood. The source of these receptors is a woman under 40 in good health. Each CDR3 is given with its conserved first and last residue. The D gene is left open where the match is weak. Clone size is not always given. Where it is, it says once, few, many or a class for expanded clones.

J	size	V	D	length	DNA	CDR3
TRBJ2-1	-	TRBV9	-	15	TGTGCCAGCAGCTCCTCCTCGGGACAATACAATGAGCAGTTCTTC	CASSSSSGQYNEQFF
TRBJ2-1	few	TRBV19	TRBD2	16	TGTGCCAGTAGTATATGGCTAGCGGGAGGGGTCCATGAGCAGTTCTTC	CASSIWLAGGVHEQFF
TRBJ1-1	-	TRBV10-3	-	14	TGTGCCATCAGTGAGAATGGGGGGCCGACTGAAGCTTTCTTT	CAISENGGPTEAFF
TRBJ1-2	few	TRBV18	-	16	TGTGCCAGCTCACCAGCAGACCGAGGCACTAACTATGGCTACACCTTC	CASSPADRGTNYGYTF
TRBJ1-1	-	TRBV2	TRBD1	14	TGTGCCAGCAGTCCCGGGACAGGGGGCTTGTCGGCTTTCTTT	CASSPGTGGLSAFF
TRBJ1-3	-	TRBV18	TRBD1	15	TGTGCCAGCTCAGGGGACAGGATTGCTGGAAACACCATATATTTT	CASSGDRIAGNTIYF
TRBJ2-7	-	TRBV19	-	11	TGTGCCAGACCGGGGGCCTACGAGCAGTACTTC	CARPGAYEQYF
TRBJ2-1	few	TRBV11-2	-	16	TGTGCCAGCTCAAGCCTTATCGGGGTAGGCCACAATGAGCAGTTCTTC	CASSSLIGVGHNEQFF
TRBJ2-7	-	TRBV11-2	TRBD2	15	TGTGCCAGCAGCTCGCCGCTAGCGGGTCTCTACGAGCAGTACTTC	CASSSPLAGLYEQYF
TRBJ1-1	-	TRBV5-4	-	13	TGTGCCAGCAGCTCGCAGTCGGGCACTGAAGCTTTCTTT	CASSSQSGTEAFF
TRBJ2-7	-	TRBV27	-	14	TGTGCCAGCAGTCCCACTAGGAGAACCTACGAGCAGTACTTC	CASSPTRRTYEQYF
TRBJ2-1	-	TRBV2	TRBD2	14	TGTGCCAGCAGTCCACGGGAGGGCCTTGTTGAGCAGTTCTTC	CASSPREGLVEQFF
TRBJ2-2	-	TRBV18	-	16	TGTGCCAGCTCACCACAGGACCGCCAGGCCTTCGGGGAGCTGTTTTTT	CASSPQDRQAFGELFF
TRBJ1-5	-	TRBV7-7	-	15	TGTGCCAGCAGCAAGCCGGGGGCCGGGGGTCAGCCCCAGCATTTT	CASSKPGAGGQPQHF
TRBJ1-2	-	TRBV5-1	TRBD1	17	TGCGCCAGCAGCCCCGGACTTCAATTACAGGGGATGGGCGGCTACACCTTC	CASSPGLQLQGMGGYTF
TRBJ2-2	-	TRBV6-6	TRBD2	15	TGTGCCAGCAGTTACTCTGCGGGAGGCTCCGGGGAGCTGTTTTTT	CASSYSAGGSGELFF
TRBJ2-7	-	TRBV27	-	16	TGTGCCCCAGTGGCAACCGGTCTCTACTCCTCCTACGAGCAGTACTTC	CAPVATGLYSSYEQYF
TRBJ1-1	-	TRBV14	-	15	TGTGCCAGCAGCCAAGAAAAAGGGGGTGTCACTGAAGCTTTCTTT	CASSQEKGGVTEAFF
TRBJ1-2	few	TRBV7-2	-	14	TGTGCCAGCAGCACCGCCGGGACAACGAATGGCTACACCTTC	CASSTAGTTNGYTF
TRBJ1-5	once	TRBV19	-	13	TGTGCCAGTAGTATAGGACAGAATCAGCCCCAGCATTTT	CASSIGQNQPQHF
TRBJ1-1	-	TRBV18	TRBD1	16	TGTGCCAGCTCACCAGGACAGGTCCAGATGAACACTGAAGCTTTCTTT	CASSPGQVQMNTEAFF
TRBJ2-7	many	TRBV7-2	TRBD2	14	TGTGCCAGCAGCTTAGAGGGGACTAGCCTCGAGCAGTACTTC	CASSLEGTSLEQYF
TRBJ2-3	-	TRBV5-1	TRBD2	17	TGCGCCAGCAGCTTGGCCTTCGTAGCGGGGGGCACAGATACGCAGTATTTT	CASSLAFVAGGTDTQYF
TRBJ2-7	-	TRBV4-1	-	16	TGCGCCAGCAGCCAAGATAGCGAGGTCTCCGCCTACGAGCAGTACTTC	CASSQDSEVSAYEQYF
TRBJ2-5	-	TRBV11-1	-	12	TGTGCCAGCAGCCAAGGGGTTCCGACCCAGTACTTC	CASSQGVPTQYF
TRBJ2-1	few	TRBV6-6	-	13	TGTGCCGCAGGGCAGGGGCGCTACAATGAGCAGTTCTTC	CAAGQGRYNEQFF
TRBJ2-7	once	TRBV27	-	13	TGTGCCAGCAGTTTATCCCGCCTCTACGAGCAGTACTTC	CASSLSRLYEQYF
TRBJ1-3	-	TRBV7-8	-	16	TGTGCCAGCAGCACTCGCCTTAGTCCACCTGGAAACACCATATATTTT	CASSTRLSPPGNTIYF
TRBJ2-7	-	TRBV28	TRBD1	16	TGTGCCAGCAGTTCGCCCGGGACAGGGGGCTCCTACGAGCAGTACTTC	CASSSPGTGGSYEQYF
TRBJ2-5	-	TRBV5-5	-	14	TGTGCCCGCGCCCCTAAACGGGCGGGGGAGACCCAGTACTTC	CARAPKRAGETQYF
TRBJ2-1	few	TRBV21-1	-	14	TGTGCCAGCAGCAAAGGGGGCCCCTACAATGAGCAGTTCTTC	CASSKGGPYNEQFF
TRBJ1-4	-	TRBV5-6	-	16	TGTGCCAGCAGCTTGGGTCCCGGGAGCACTAATGAAAAACTGTTTTTT	CASSLGPGSTNEKLFF
TRBJ1-4	-	TRBV10-1	TRBD1	14	TGCGCCAGCAGTGAAGGACAGGAGCCTGAAAAACTGTTTTTT	CASSEGQEPEKLFF
TRBJ2-5	-	TRBV27	-	14	TGTGCCAGCTCGAGTACTAGCCTGGTGGAGACCCAGTACTTC	CASSSTSLVETQYF
TRBJ2-7	-	TRBV7-2	-	14	TGTGCCAGCAGGATAGGGGGGGCAAACTACGAGCAGTACTTC	CASRIGGANYEQYF
TRBJ1-5	once	TRBV18	-	14	TGTGCCAGCACCTTAGGACAGCCGGGGCAGCCCCAGCATTTT	CASTLGQPGQPQHF
TRBJ2-7	once	TRBV5-5	TRBD2	12	TGTGCCAGCAGCTTAACTAGCGACGAGCAGTACTTC	CASSLTSDEQYF
TRBJ2-7	-	TRBV5-1	-	16	TGCGCCAGCAGCTTGGGACTCTTCGGGGACGTGGCCGAGCAGTACTTC	CASSLGLFGDVAEQYF
TRBJ1-5	-	TRBV4-2	-	15	TGTGCCAGCAGCCAAGATTTAGCGAGCAATCAGCCCCAGCATTTT	CASSQDLASNQPQHF
TRBJ2-1	-	TRBV12-1	-	19	TGTGCCAGCAGCTTTCCCCTAGCGGGAGTAAGGAGGGGGACAAATGAGCAGTTCTTC	CASSFPLAGVRRGTNEQFF
TRBJ2-4	-	TRBV7-8	TRBD1	16	TGTGCCAGCAGCTTAAACCAGGGGGCTTCCAAAAACATTCAGTACTTC	CASSLNQGASKNIQYF
TRBJ2-7	-	TRBV4-1	TRBD1	13	TGCGCCAGCAGCGGACAGGTAACCTACGAGCAGTACTTC	CASSGQVTYEQYF
TRBJ2-7	-	TRBV28	-	14	TGTGCCAGCAGTTCCGGAGCCCACTCCTACGAGCAGTACTTC	CASSSGAHSYEQYF
TRBJ1-5	few	TRBV6-5	TRBD1	15	TGTGCCAGCAGGCGGGGACAGTTTAGCAATCAGCCCCAGCATTTT	CASRRGQFSNQPQHF
TRBJ1-3	few	TRBV28	-	12	TGTGCCAGCAGTTTAAATGCCCAGGTTAAATATTTT	CASSLNAQVKYF